This TCR beta chain appears in the sequencing data of a study of human T cells and chemical hapten exposure (dated by TCRdb to 2020 to 2022). For the wider study: For sensitization, 2% DPC in acetone was applied to a 2 cm by 2 cm area of upper inner arm skin. Blood samples were taken from patients before sensitization (week 0) and at 2, 6 and about 24 weeks after DPC sensitization. This study followed changes in the peripheral blood TCR repertoire in vivo during primary and secondary sensitization of alopecia patients to the hapten diphenylcyclopropenone (DPC). Around 30 alopecia patients provided blood for TCR sequencing at one to four time points (pre-sensitization, 2, 6 and 24 weeks). Patch testing on the upper back used Finn chambers containing 0.01% DPC, with scoring done after 6 days according to International Contact Dermatitis Research Group standards. Throughout the approximately 22-week study period, patients were also given weekly therapeutic DPC doses on the scalp. The patient cohort, mostly female, included alopecia areata with under or over 50% scalp involvement, alopecia totalis and alopecia universalis. Libraries were pooled for sequencing, and per-sample TCR yields varied mainly because of small differences in library volumes within the pool.

The sample's time point label is to be understood as: patch test 1, 2 weeks after DPC sensitization. Explained via the paper, the treatment or condition label denotes: therapeutic diphenylcyclopropenone sensitization with weekly scalp DPC. At every patch-test visit, the blood draw took place before the patch test was put on. Patients were considered eligible if aged 18 to 70, diagnosed with alopecia and deemed suitable for DPC therapy, and patients were excluded if pregnant. Unfractionated whole blood was collected in Tempus Blood RNA tubes, and total RNA was extracted from that blood. The protocol used for the library was RACE. The run used a NextSeq 500. Library preparation attached unique molecular identifiers to individual cDNA molecules for quantitative, reproducible TCR counting. Each blood RNA sample was used to sequence both TCR alpha and TCR beta chains. As for the original processing: A median of about 100,000 TCRs per sample was observed, with a range of 23,224 to 690,600. V, J and CDR3 annotation of the TCR reads was performed with the Decombinator software suite. For the PS versus PT1 abundance plots, all samples were subsampled to the same number of TCRs (28,000). TCRs were defined as expanded if absent before sensitization and observed at least eight times at the 2-week time point. The public reads were quality trimmed at Q25 with fastp and then assembled into clones with MiXCR by TCRdb, keeping productive beta chains. Entries that share a CDR3 protein sequence are merged under the most common genes and DNA. Here the V and J calls rest on TCRdb's processing, not on the authors' analysis. For this sample there are fewer than 500,000 distinct CDR3 sequences; 4% to 5.5% appear just once. The top ten constitute 2% to 2.5% of the sample.

Overall results and qualifications from the work: After repeated subsampling, the strength of the expansion versus patch-test correlation and the threshold at which it became significant changed. Because all patients had alopecia, a presumed autoimmune disease, the immune response of the patients might differ from that of healthy individuals. A positive correlation was found between the number of PT1 expanded TCRs and patch test score, with significance reached at thresholds 8, 16 and 32 but not 4. DPC sensitization did not change the number of TCRs with a frequency above 1 in 1000, and there was no evidence of changes in global repertoire structure. Expanded TCRs formed significantly more large CDR3 similarity clusters than pre-sensitization or healthy control sets, consistent with antigen-driven responses.

V and J lose 3 bases and 8 bases, and a span of 11 bases separates them. Spanning cysteine to phenylalanine, the CDR3 consists of 14 amino acids. The entry retains the CDR3 DNA only, 42 bases that are in frame from base 1. The germline V gene yields KGHSH for CDR1 and LQKENI for CDR2. Of note for this clonotype: This clone's antigen is unknown. There are no base qualities to consult, and no much larger clone falls within one base.

The chain couples TRBV18 to TRBJ1-6, with no D gene named confidently. This clonotype was obtained from a woman aged 45-60 years with alopecia areata. Some clones in this sample may be carry-over from other donors' samples. This specimen was whole blood, taken in connection with sensitization to the hapten diphenylcyclopropenone (DPC). The CDR3 has the sequence CASSPLPRDSPLHF. The DNA sequence reads TGTGCCAGCTCACCGCTCCCGAGGGATTCACCCCTCCACTTT.